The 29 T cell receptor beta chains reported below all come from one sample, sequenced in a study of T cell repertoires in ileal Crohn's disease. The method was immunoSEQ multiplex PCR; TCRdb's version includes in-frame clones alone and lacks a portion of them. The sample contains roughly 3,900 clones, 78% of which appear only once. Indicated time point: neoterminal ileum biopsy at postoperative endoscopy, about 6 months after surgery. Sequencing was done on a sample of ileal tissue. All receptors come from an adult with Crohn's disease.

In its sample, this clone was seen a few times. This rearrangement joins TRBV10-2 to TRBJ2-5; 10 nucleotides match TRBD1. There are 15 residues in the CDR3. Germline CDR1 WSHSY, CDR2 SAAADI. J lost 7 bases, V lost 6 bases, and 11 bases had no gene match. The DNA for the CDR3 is TGCGCCAGCAGAGACCGGGACAGGGGAGGGTGGACCCAGTACTTC. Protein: CASRDRDRGGWTQYF.

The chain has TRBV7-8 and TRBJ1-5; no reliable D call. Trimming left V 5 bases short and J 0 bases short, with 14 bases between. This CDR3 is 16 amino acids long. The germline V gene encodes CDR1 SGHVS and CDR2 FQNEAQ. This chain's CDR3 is CASSQGGRLSNQPQHF. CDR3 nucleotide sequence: TGTGCCAGCAGCCAAGGAGGACGACTTAGCAATCAGCCCCAGCATTTT. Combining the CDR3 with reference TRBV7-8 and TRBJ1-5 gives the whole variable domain GAGVSQSPRYKVAKRGQDVALRCDPISGHVSLFWYQQALGQGPEFLTYFQNEAQLDKSGLPSDRFFAERPEGSVSTLKIQRTQQEDSAVYLCASSQGGRLSNQPQHFGDGTRLSIL.

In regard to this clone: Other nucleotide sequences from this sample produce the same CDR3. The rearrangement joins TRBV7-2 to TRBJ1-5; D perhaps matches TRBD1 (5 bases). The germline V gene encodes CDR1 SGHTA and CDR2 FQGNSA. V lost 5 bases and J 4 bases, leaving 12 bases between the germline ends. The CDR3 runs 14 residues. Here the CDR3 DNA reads TGTGCCAGCAGCCCCGGACCAGGGAATCAGCCCCAGCATTTT. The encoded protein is CASSPGPGNQPQHF.

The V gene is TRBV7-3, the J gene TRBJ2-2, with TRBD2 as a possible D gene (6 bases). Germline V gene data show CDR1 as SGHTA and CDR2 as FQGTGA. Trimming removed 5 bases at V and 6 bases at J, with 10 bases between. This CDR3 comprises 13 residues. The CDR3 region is CASSATSPGELFF. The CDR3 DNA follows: TGTGCCAGCAGCGCCACTAGCCCCGGGGAGCTGTTTTTT.

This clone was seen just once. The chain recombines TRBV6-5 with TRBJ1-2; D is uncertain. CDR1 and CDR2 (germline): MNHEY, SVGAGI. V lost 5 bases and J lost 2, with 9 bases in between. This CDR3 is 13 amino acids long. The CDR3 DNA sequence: TGTGCCAGCAGTGGAGGAAGAAACTATGGCTACACCTTC. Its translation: CASSGGRNYGYTF.

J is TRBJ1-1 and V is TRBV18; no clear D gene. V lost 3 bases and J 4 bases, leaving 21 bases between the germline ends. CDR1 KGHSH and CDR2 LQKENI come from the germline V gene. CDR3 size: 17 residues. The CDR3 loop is CASSPLNFKTGGTEAFF. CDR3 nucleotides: TGTGCCAGCTCACCCCTAAACTTTAAAACTGGTGGCACTGAAGCTTTCTTT. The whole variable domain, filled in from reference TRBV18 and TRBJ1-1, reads NAGVMQNPRHLVRRRGQEARLRCSPMKGHSHVYWYRQLPEEGLKFMVYLQKENIIDESGMPKERFSAEFPKEGPSILRIQQVVRGDSAAYFCASSPLNFKTGGTEAFFGQGTRLTVV.

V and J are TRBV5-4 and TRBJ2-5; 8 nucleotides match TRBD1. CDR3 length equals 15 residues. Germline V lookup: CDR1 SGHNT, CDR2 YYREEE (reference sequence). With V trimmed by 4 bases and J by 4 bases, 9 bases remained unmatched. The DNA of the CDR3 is TGTGCCAGCAGCCCGCGGCCAGGACAGGGAGAGACCCAGTACTTC. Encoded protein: CASSPRPGQGETQYF.

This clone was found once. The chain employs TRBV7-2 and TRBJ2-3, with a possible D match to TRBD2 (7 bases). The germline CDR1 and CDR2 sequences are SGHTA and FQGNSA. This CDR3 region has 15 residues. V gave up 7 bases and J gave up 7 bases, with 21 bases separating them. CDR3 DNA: TGTGCCAGCACCCTAGAACGGGGGGCAAGAAATACGCAGTATTTT. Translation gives CASTLERGARNTQYF.

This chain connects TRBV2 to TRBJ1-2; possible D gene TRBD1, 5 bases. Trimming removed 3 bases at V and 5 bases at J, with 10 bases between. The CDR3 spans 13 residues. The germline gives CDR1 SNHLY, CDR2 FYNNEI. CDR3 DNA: TGTGCCAGCAGTGAGGAGGGGTTGTATGGCTACACCTTC. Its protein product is CASSEEGLYGYTF.

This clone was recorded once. CDR3 sequence: CASSPDRDTEAFF. DNA for the CDR3: TGTGCCAGCTCTCCTGACAGGGACACTGAAGCTTTCTTT. The chain combines TRBV18 with TRBJ1-1, with 7 nucleotides matching TRBD1. After removal of 6 bases from V and 3 bases from J, the junction contained 4 bases not matched to a gene. Looked up from germline, CDR1 is KGHSH and CDR2 is LQKENI. The CDR3 is 13 amino acids.

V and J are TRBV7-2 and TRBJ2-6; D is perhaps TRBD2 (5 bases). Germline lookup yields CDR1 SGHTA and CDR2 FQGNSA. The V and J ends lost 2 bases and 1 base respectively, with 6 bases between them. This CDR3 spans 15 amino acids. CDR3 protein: CASSLRESGANVLTF. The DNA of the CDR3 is TGTGCCAGCAGCTTAAGGGAGTCTGGGGCCAACGTCCTGACTTTC. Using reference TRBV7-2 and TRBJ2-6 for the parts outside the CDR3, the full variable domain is GAGVSQSPSNKVTEKGKDVELRCDPISGHTALYWYRQSLGQGLEFLIYFQGNSAPDKSGLPSDRFSAERTGGSVSTLTIQRTQQEDSAVYLCASSLRESGANVLTFGAGSRLTVL.

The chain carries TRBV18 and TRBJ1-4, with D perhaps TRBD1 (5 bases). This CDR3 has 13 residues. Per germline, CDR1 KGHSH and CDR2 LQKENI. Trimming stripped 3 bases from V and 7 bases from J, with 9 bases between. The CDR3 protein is CASSPQGGEKLFF. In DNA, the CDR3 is TGTGCCAGCTCACCCCAGGGTGGTGAAAAACTGTTTTTT.

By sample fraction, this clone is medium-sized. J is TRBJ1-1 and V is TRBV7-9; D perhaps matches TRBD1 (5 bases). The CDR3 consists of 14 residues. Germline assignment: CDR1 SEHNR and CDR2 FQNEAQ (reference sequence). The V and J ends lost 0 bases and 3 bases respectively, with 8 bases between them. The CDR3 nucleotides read TGTGCCAGCAGCTTAGCGTCAGGGTACACTGAAGCTTTCTTT. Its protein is CASSLASGYTEAFF.

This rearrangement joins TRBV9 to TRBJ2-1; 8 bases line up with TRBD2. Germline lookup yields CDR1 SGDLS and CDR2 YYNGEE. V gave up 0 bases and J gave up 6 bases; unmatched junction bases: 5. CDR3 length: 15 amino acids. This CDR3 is CASSVDGGVGNEQFF. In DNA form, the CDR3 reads TGTGCCAGCAGCGTAGACGGGGGGGTGGGCAATGAGCAGTTCTTC.

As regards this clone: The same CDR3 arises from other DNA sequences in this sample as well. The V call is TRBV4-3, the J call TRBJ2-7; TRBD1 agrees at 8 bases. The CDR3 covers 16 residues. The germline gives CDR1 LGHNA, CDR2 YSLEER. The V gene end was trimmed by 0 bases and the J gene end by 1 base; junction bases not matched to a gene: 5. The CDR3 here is CASSQDLGTGSYEQYF. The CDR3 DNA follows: TGCGCCAGCAGCCAAGATTTGGGGACAGGATCCTACGAGCAGTACTTC.

Written as DNA, the CDR3 is TGCGCCAGCAGCCAAGATTTGAATGACAGGGGGCGGAATGGCTACACCTTC. Amino acid sequence: CASSQDLNDRGRNGYTF. The chain has TRBV4-3 and TRBJ1-2; 10 positions agree with TRBD1. The CDR3 is 17 amino acids. Germline V lookup: CDR1 LGHNA, CDR2 YSLEER. V shed 0 bases and J 6 bases; nucleotides not matched to a gene: 10.

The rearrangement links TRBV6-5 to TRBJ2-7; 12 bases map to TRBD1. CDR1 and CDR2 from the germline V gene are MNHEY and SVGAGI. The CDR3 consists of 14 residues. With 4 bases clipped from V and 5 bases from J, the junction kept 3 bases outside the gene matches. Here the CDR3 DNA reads TGTGCCAGCAGTTCTGGGACAGGGGGCCACGAGCAGTACTTC. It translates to CASSSGTGGHEQYF.

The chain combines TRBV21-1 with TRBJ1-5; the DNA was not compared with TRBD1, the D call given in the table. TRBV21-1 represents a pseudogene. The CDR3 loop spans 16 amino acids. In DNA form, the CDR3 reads TGTGCCAGCCGGGACAGGGCTCCGTTTAGCAATCAGCCCCAGCATTTT. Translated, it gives CASRDRAPFSNQPQHF.

DNA of the CDR3: TGTGCCAGCAGTGATCTTAGTAGGACAGGGGTCACAGATACGCAGTATTTT. It is translated as CASSDLSRTGVTDTQYF. The chain carries TRBV25-1 and TRBJ2-3; 9 nucleotides line up with TRBD1. V lost 3 bases, J lost 2 bases, and 9 bases stayed unmatched. Germline lookup yields CDR1 MGHDK and CDR2 SYGVNS. The CDR3 has 17 residues.

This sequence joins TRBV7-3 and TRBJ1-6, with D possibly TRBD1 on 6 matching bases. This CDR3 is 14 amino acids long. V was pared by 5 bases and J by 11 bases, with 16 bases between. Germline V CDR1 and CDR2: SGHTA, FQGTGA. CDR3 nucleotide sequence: TGTGCCAGCAGCCTGACAGGCCCTCAGGCACCCCTCCACTTT. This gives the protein CASSLTGPQAPLHF.

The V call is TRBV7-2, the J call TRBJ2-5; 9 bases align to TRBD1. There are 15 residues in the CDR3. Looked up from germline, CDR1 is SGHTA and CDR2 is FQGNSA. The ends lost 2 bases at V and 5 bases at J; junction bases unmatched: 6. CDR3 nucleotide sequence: TGTGCCAGCAGCTTATTGGGACAGGGAGGGGAGACCCAGTACTTC. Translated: CASSLLGQGGETQYF. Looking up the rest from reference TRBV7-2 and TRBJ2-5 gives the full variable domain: GAGVSQSPSNKVTEKGKDVELRCDPISGHTALYWYRQSLGQGLEFLIYFQGNSAPDKSGLPSDRFSAERTGGSVSTLTIQRTQQEDSAVYLCASSLLGQGGETQYFGPGTRLLVL.

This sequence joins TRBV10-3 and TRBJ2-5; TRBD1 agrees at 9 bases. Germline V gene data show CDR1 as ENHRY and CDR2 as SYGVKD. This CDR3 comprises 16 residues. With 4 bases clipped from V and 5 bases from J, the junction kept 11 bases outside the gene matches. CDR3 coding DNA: TGTGCCATCAGTGCCCGCCCGGGACAGGGCTTGGAGACCCAGTACTTC. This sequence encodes CAISARPGQGLETQYF.

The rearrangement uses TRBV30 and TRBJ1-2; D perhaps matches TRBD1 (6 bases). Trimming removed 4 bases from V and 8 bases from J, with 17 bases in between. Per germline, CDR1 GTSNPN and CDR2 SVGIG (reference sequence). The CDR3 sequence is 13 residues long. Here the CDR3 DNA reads TGTGCCTGGAATGCACAGGGTCGTCGCGGCTACACCTTC. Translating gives CAWNAQGRRGYTF.

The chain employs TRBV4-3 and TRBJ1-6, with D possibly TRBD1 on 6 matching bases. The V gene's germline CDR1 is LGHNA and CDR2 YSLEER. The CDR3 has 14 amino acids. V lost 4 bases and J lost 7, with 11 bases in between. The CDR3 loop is CASSRTAVNSPLHF. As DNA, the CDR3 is TGCGCCAGCAGCCGGACAGCAGTGAATTCACCCCTCCACTTT.

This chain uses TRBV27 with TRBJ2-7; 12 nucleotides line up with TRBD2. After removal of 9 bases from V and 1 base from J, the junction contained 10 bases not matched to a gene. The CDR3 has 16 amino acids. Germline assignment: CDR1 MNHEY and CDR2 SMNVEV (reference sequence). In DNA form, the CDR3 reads TGTGCCAGTACACTAGCGGGGGGCCTGTTTTCCTACGAGCAGTACTTC. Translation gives CASTLAGGLFSYEQYF.

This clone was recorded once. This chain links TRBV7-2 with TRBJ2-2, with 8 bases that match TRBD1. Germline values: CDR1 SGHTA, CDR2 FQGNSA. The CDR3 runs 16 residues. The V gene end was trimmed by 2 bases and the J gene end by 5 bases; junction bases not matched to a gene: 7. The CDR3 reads CASSLYTGGKTGELFF. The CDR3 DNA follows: TGTGCCAGCAGCTTATATACAGGGGGAAAGACCGGGGAGCTGTTTTTT.

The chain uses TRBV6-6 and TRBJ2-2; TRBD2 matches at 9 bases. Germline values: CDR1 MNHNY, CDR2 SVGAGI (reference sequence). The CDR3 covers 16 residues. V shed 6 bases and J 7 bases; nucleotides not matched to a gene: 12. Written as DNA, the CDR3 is TGTGCCAGCAGGGAGGGGCGGGGGGGAGTTGGCGGGGAGCTGTTTTTT. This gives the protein CASREGRGGVGGELFF.

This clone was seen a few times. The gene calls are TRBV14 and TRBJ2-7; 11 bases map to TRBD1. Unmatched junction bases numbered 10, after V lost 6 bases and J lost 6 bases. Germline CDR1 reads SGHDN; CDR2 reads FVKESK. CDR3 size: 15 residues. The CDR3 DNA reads TGTGCCAGCAGTTCAATGGACAGGGGGCGTCTCGAGCAGTACTTC. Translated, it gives CASSSMDRGRLEQYF.

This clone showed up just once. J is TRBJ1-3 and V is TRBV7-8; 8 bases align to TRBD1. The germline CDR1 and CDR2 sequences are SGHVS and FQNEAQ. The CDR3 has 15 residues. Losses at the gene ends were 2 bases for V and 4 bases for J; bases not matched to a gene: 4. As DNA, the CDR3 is TGTGCCAGCAGCTTAAAGGACAGGGACGGAAACACCATATATTTT. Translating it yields CASSLKDRDGNTIYF.